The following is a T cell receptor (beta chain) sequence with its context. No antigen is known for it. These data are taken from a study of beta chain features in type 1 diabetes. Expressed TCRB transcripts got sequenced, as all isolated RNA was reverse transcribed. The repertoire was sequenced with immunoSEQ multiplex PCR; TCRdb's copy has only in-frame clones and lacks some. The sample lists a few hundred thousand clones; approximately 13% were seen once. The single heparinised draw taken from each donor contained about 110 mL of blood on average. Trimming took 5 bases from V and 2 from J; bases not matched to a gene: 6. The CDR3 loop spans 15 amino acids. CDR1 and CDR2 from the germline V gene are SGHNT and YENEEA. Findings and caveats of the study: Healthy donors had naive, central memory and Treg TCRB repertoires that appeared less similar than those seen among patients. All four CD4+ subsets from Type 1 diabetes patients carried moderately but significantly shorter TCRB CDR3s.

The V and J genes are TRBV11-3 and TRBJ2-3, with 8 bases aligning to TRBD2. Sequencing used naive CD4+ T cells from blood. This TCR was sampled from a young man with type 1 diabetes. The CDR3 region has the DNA TGTGCCAGCAGCCCCGGGGGGGCCGACACAGATACGCAGTATTTT. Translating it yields CASSPGGADTDTQYF.